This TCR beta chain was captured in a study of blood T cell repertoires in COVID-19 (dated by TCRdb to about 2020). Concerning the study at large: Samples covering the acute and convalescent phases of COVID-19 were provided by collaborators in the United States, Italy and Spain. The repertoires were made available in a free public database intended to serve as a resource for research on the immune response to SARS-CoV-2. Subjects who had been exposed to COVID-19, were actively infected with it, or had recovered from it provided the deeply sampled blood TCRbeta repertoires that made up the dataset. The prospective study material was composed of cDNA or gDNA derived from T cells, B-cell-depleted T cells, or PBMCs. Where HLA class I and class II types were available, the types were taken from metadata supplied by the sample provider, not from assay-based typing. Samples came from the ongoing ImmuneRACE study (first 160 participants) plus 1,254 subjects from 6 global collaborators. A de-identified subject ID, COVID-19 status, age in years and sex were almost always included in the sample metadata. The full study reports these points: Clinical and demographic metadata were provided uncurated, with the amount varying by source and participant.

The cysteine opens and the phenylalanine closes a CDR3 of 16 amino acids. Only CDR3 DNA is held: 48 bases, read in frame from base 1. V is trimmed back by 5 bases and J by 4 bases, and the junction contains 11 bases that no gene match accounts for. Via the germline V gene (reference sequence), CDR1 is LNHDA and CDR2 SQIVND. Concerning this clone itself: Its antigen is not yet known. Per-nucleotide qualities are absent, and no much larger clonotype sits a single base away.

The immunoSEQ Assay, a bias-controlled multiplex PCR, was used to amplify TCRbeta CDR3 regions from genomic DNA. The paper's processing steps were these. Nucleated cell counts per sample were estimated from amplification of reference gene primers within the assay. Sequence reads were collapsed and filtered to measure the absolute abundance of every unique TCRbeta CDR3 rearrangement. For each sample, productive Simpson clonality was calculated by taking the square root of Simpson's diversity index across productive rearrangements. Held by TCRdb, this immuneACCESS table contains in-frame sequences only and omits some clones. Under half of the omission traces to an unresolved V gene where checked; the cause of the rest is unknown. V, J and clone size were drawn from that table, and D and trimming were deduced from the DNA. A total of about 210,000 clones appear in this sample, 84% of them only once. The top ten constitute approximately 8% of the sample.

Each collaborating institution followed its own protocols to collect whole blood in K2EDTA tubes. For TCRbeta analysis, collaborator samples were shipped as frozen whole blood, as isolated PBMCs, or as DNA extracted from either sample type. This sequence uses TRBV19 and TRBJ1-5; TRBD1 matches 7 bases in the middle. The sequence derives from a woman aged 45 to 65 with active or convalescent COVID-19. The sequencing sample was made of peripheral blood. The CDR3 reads CASSSRGTSTNQPQHF. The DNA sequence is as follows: TGTGCCAGTAGTTCCAGGGGGACGAGCACTAATCAGCCCCAGCATTTT.